This entry lists 9 T cell receptor beta chains sequenced from one sample in a study of tumor-infiltrating T cells and Merkel cell polyomavirus. The overall study: The T cells studied were KLL-specific CD8+ cells against Merkel polyomavirus.

Robust Merkel cell polyomavirus Large T antigen positivity by immunohistochemistry was seen in all patients' tumors. Assay used: immunoSEQ multiplex PCR; TCRdb lists only in-frame clones, some missing. Among over 20,000 clones, 87% were seen once, and the ten largest hold around 2.7%. The sequenced sample consisted of lymph node tissue. These receptors were obtained from a man aged 45-60 years with Merkel cell carcinoma.

The gene calls are TRBV27 and TRBJ1-4; TRBD1 agrees at 7 bases. Per the germline V gene, CDR1 is MNHEY and CDR2 is SMNVEV (reference sequence). The CDR3 consists of 15 residues. The junction had 8 bases not matched to a gene; V was cut back by 4 bases and J by 6 bases. Written as DNA, the CDR3 is TGTGCCAGCAGTTCCTTGACAGGGTCGGATGAAAAACTGTTTTTT. Protein: CASSSLTGSDEKLFF.

This sequence joins TRBV4-3 and TRBJ2-7, with a possible D match to TRBD2 (7 bases). The CDR3 sequence is 16 residues long. Germline V lookup: CDR1 LGHNA, CDR2 YSLEER. V lost 0 bases, J lost 3 bases, and 15 bases lay in between. CDR3: CASSQEAAGALYEQYF. In DNA, the CDR3 is TGCGCCAGCAGCCAAGAAGCCGCGGGGGCCCTCTACGAGCAGTACTTC.

V usage is TRBV11-2 and J usage is TRBJ1-1; 7 nucleotides match TRBD1. The CDR3 spans 17 residues. V trimming: 4 bases; J trimming: 12 bases; junction bases outside the gene matches: 23. Germline CDR1 and CDR2: SGHAT and FQNNGV. CDR3 protein: CASSSRSNGDRESTTFF. The CDR3 DNA reads TGTGCCAGCAGCTCCCGATCAAACGGAGACAGGGAAAGTACGACTTTCTTT.

This chain uses TRBV6-4 with TRBJ2-7, with D maybe TRBD1 (6 bases). The CDR3 covers 13 residues. Trimming removed 4 bases from V and 4 bases from J, with 11 bases in between. CDR1 and CDR2 from the germline V gene are MRHNA and SNTAGT. CDR3 DNA sequence: TGTGCCAGCAGTGCCCAACAGGGATACGAGCAGTACTTC. Translated, it gives CASSAQQGYEQYF.

V and J are TRBV9 and TRBJ1-1, with unresolved D. Germline CDR1 reads SGDLS; CDR2 reads YYNGEE. Trimming removed 0 bases from V and 0 bases from J, with 12 bases in between. This CDR3 spans 16 amino acids. The CDR3 region has the DNA TGTGCCAGCAGCGTAGTCAGTCCACGAATGAACACTGAAGCTTTCTTT. The encoded protein is CASSVVSPRMNTEAFF.

The CDR3 loop reads CASSNSGNEQYF. As DNA, the CDR3 is TGTGCCAGTAGTAATTCAGGGAACGAGCAGTACTTC. This chain uses TRBV19 with TRBJ2-7; weak D call: TRBD1 (5 bases). The germline V gene encodes CDR1 LNHDA and CDR2 SQIVND (reference sequence). Trimming stripped 4 bases from V and 5 bases from J, with 9 bases between. The CDR3 runs to 12 residues.

The rearrangement joins TRBV5-6 to TRBJ1-1; TRBD1 might be the D (5 bases). Germline V gives CDR1 SGHDT, CDR2 YYEEEE. Trimming stripped 0 bases from V and 11 bases from J, with 20 bases between. This CDR3 region has 15 residues. The DNA for the CDR3 is TGTGCCAGCAGCTTGGTGGGGCCACAGATTGGCTTCGCTTTCTTT. Amino acids: CASSLVGPQIGFAFF.

The chain couples TRBV6-5 to TRBJ2-7; 9 nucleotides match TRBD2. The germline CDR1 and CDR2 sequences are MNHEY and SVGAGI. V shed 2 bases, J shed 4 bases, and the junction held 6 bases outside the gene matches. The CDR3 runs to 15 residues. The CDR3 sequence: CASSYGWREGYEQYF. For the CDR3, the DNA is TGTGCCAGCAGTTACGGTTGGCGGGAGGGGTACGAGCAGTACTTC.

The chain employs TRBV7-9 and TRBJ1-2; D not resolved. The CDR3 covers 17 residues. Per germline, CDR1 SEHNR and CDR2 FQNEAQ (reference sequence). The ends were cut back, 4 bases at V and 4 bases at J, with 22 bases in the middle. The CDR3, as DNA: TGTGCCAGCAGCTCAGCAGATTTGATGGAGACGAGCTATGGCTACACCTTC. It encodes CASSSADLMETSYGYTF.